This T cell receptor beta chain was documented in a study of identical twins. V dropped 6 bases and J dropped 2; count of bases not matched to a gene: 9. Germline V gene data show CDR1 as DFQATT and CDR2 as SNEGSKA (reference sequence). This CDR3 comprises 14 residues. TCRdb used MiXCR to reprocess the 5' RACE reads, holding one entry per CDR3 protein. Of around 500,000 distinct CDR3 sequences in the sample, approximately 15% were seen once. This sample was also put to use in a study of yellow fever vaccine responses in identical twins.

The material sequenced was CD4+ T cells sorted from blood. The J gene is TRBJ2-7, the V gene TRBV20-1; 8 nucleotides align to TRBD1. This sequence originates from a woman between 18 and 30 years old in good health. The CDR3 is CSARSGQGAYEQYF. Here the CDR3 DNA reads TGCAGTGCCAGAAGCGGACAGGGAGCCTACGAGCAGTACTTC.